Shown below are 15 T cell receptor beta chains from a single sample sequenced in a study of Graves' ophthalmopathy and Graves' hyperthyroidism. The study amplified TCR beta CDR3 regions using RNA transcripts. HTBI-primed RT-PCR formed the first round, and a multiplex PCR formed the second. A single record per CDR3 protein comes from TCRdb applying MiXCR to the multiplex PCR reads. This table has 350,000 or so distinct CDR3 sequences, about 17% appearing once. Material: peripheral blood. These receptors were taken from an adult man with Graves' ophthalmopathy.

The chain joins TRBV2 to TRBJ1-5, with D possibly matching TRBD1 (6 bases). The CDR3 spans 16 residues. Between the trimmed V and J ends, which lost 1 base and 6 bases, there was a span of 16 bases. Germline CDR1 reads SNHLY; CDR2 reads FYNNEI. Here the CDR3 DNA reads TGTGCCAGCAGTGAAGATGGCAGGGGATTAGGTCAGCCCCAGCATTTT. This gives the protein CASSEDGRGLGQPQHF.

The chain recombines TRBV7-9 with TRBJ1-1; D is unresolved. This CDR3 spans 13 amino acids. V dropped 5 bases and J dropped 4 bases, with 11 bases sitting between them. Germline V gene sequence: CDR1 SEHNR, CDR2 FQNEAQ (reference sequence). This CDR3 is CASSGPCVTEAFF. CDR3 bases: TGTGCCAGCAGCGGACCATGCGTCACTGAAGCTTTCTTT.

This chain connects TRBV14 to TRBJ2-7; D is undetermined. Germline V gene lookup returns CDR1 SGHDN and CDR2 FVKESK. The CDR3 has 12 residues. The ends were cut back, 5 bases at V and 3 bases at J, with 8 bases in the middle. The CDR3 protein is CASSTFGYEQYF. CDR3 nucleotides: TGTGCCAGCAGCACTTTCGGCTACGAGCAGTACTTC. The entire variable domain, with the rest obtained from reference TRBV14 and TRBJ2-7, is as follows: EAGVTQFPSHSVIEKGQTVTLRCDPISGHDNLYWYRRVMGKEIKFLLHFVKESKQDESGMPNNRFLAERTGGTYSTLKVQPAELEDSGVYFCASSTFGYEQYFGPGTRLTVT.

This clonotype was counted at least ten times. The chain has TRBV5-6 and TRBJ2-5; the D call may be TRBD1 or TRBD2 (5 bases each). The CDR3 totals 15 residues. The V end lost 4 bases, the J end lost 4 bases, and 17 bases lay between the germline ends. Germline CDR1 and CDR2: SGHDT and YYEEEE. CDR3 loop: CASSTLMGPVETQYF. The CDR3 coding sequence is TGTGCCAGCAGCACTCTAATGGGACCGGTAGAGACCCAGTACTTC. Full variable domain (remainder filled in from reference TRBV5-6 and TRBJ2-5): DAGVTQSPTHLIKTRGQQVTLRCSPKSGHDTVSWYQQALGQGPQFIFQYYEEEERQRGNFPDRFSGHQFPNYSSELNVNALLLGDSALYLCASSTLMGPVETQYFGPGTRLLVL.

Note on this clonotype: One end of the junction fails to match germline, which may point to a read error. The V gene is TRBV28, the J gene TRBJ1-2; TRBD1 matches 7 bases. Per germline, CDR1 MDHEN and CDR2 SYDVKM. The CDR3 sequence is 16 residues long. CDR3 region: CASSWTGRAGNYGDTF. In DNA form, the CDR3 reads TGTGCCAGCAGTTGGACAGGAAGGGCGGGGAACTATGGCGACACCTTC.

This clonotype was seen a handful of times. This chain uses TRBV18 with TRBJ2-7; the D is unclear. Trimming pared 0 bases from V and 4 bases from J, leaving 7 bases between. This CDR3 comprises 13 residues. Germline CDR1 is KGHSH and CDR2 is LQKENI. The CDR3 loop is CASSPPLEYEQYF. As DNA, the CDR3 is TGTGCCAGCTCACCACCTCTCGAGTACGAGCAGTACTTC.

This clonotype was seen repeatedly, ten times or more. The DNA for the CDR3 is TGTGCCAGCACCCAGAATAGCAATCAGCCCCAGCATTTT. This encodes CASTQNSNQPQHF. This sequence joins TRBV6-1 and TRBJ1-5; D is ambiguous. V lost 7 bases to trimming and J lost 0 bases, with 7 bases between them. Germline V CDR1 and CDR2: MNHNS, SASEGT. This CDR3 contains 13 residues.

This clonotype was recorded many times. The chain employs TRBV3-1 and TRBJ1-3; TRBD1 agrees at 7 bases. Germline V gene data show CDR1 as LGHDT and CDR2 as YNNKEL (reference sequence). The V and J ends lost 1 base and 5 bases, in that order; junction bases with no gene match: 5. The length of the CDR3 is 15 residues. The CDR3 nucleotides are TGTGCCAGCAGCCAAGTAGACAGGGAAAGAAACACCATATATTTT. This translates into CASSQVDRERNTIYF.

The table lists this clonotype with many counts. The chain uses TRBV6-5 and TRBJ2-7; TRBD1 matches 9 bases. The CDR3 loop spans 14 amino acids. After removal of 7 bases from V and 3 bases from J, the junction contained 7 bases not matched to a gene. The germline CDR1 and CDR2 sequences are MNHEY and SVGAGI. The CDR3 DNA reads as TGTGCCAGCAAGAGACAGGGGGTGGGCTACGAGCAGTACTTC. Amino acids: CASKRQGVGYEQYF.

This clonotype has only a few counts. Relative to the germline gene, one junction end is altered; a read error may explain this. The CDR3 loop reads CAISIRETQYF. The DNA of the CDR3 is TGTGCCATCAGCATACGTGAGACCCAGTACTTC. The chain couples TRBV7-8 to TRBJ2-5; D unresolved. CDR3 length equals 11 residues. Germline V gene lookup returns CDR1 SGHVS and CDR2 FQNEAQ.

This clonotype appeared a few times. The chain recombines TRBV11-2 with TRBJ2-5, with 12 positions matching TRBD2. Looked up from germline, CDR1 is SGHAT and CDR2 is FQNNGV. The CDR3 length is 19 residues. V lost 5 bases, J lost 5 bases, and 18 bases stayed unmatched. CDR3 in DNA: TGTGCCAGCAGCCCAGAGGGGGCTAGCGGGAGGGCCAGGGGGGAGACCCAGTACTTC. Protein sequence: CASSPEGASGRARGETQYF.

The sample holds many counts of this clonotype. The chain has TRBV9 and TRBJ2-7; a possible D gene is TRBD1 (5 bases). Germline V lookup: CDR1 SGDLS, CDR2 YYNGEE. The CDR3 spans 11 residues. V lost 10 bases to trimming and J lost 2 bases, with 10 bases between them. CDR3 sequence (DNA): TGTGCCTATGGGGCAGCCTACGAGCAGTACTTC. It codes for CAYGAAYEQYF.

At least ten counts were recorded for this clonotype. The rearrangement uses TRBV9 and TRBJ1-3; 11 bases fit TRBD1. The germline V gene encodes CDR1 SGDLS and CDR2 YYNGEE. The CDR3 contains 18 residues. Trimming at V came to 0 bases and at J to 3 bases, leaving 8 bases not matched to a gene. This CDR3 reads CASSVAGTGGVGGNTIYF. CDR3 in DNA: TGTGCCAGCAGCGTAGCTGGGACAGGGGGTGTAGGTGGAAACACCATATATTTT.

There are many counts of this clonotype. The chain links TRBV7-8 to TRBJ1-1; D possibly corresponds to TRBD1 (5 bases). Germline CDR1 is SGHVS and CDR2 is FQNEAQ. This CDR3 has 17 amino acids. The V end was cut by 5 bases, the J end by 0 bases, with 19 bases between. DNA of the CDR3: TGTGCCAGCAGCCATACTCTCGACAGTACTATGAACACTGAAGCTTTCTTT. Residues: CASSHTLDSTMNTEAFF.

This clonotype came up many times. This sequence joins TRBV7-2 and TRBJ1-5; possible D gene TRBD1, 5 bases. V lost 1 base and J lost 7, with 11 bases in between. CDR1 SGHTA and CDR2 FQGNSA come from the germline V gene. There are 14 residues in the CDR3. CDR3 bases: TGTGCCAGCAGCTTAGGCAGGGCACCCCAGCCCCAGCATTTT. Amino acid sequence: CASSLGRAPQPQHF.